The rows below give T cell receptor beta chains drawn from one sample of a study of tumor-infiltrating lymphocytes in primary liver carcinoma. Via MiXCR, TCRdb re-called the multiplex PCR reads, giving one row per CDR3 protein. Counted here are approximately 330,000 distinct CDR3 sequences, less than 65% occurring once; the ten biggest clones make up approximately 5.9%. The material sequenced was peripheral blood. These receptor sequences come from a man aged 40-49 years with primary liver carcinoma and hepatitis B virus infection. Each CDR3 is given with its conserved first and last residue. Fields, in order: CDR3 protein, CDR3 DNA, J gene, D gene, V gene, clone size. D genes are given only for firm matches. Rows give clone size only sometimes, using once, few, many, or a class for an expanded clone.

CAISESKGQGTLNEEFF	TGTGCCATCAGTGAGTCGAAGGGACAGGGGACGCTGAATGAGGAGTTCTTC	TRBJ2-1	TRBD1	TRBV10-3	.
CASSQDRLAGGGENQYF	TGCGCCAGCAGCCAAGATAGGCTAGCCGGGGGGGGAGAGAACCAGTACTTC	TRBJ2-5	TRBD2	TRBV4-1	.
CATSDNPDRVYEQYF	TGTGCCACCAGTGATAACCCGGACAGGGTTTACGAGCAGTACTTC	TRBJ2-7	TRBD1	TRBV24-1	.
CASSFSGGAEAQYF	TGTGCCAGCAGCTTCTCAGGGGGCGCGGAGGCCCAATACTTC	TRBJ2-5	TRBD1	TRBV11-2	.
CASRPLAGGTDTRYF	TGTGCTAGCAGGCCTCTAGCGGGAGGTACGGATACGCGGTATTTT	TRBJ2-3	TRBD2	TRBV11-2	few
CASSLGWGQLGQHYGYTF	TGTGCCAGCAGCTTAGGGTGGGGACAGTTGGGACAACACTATGGCTACACCTTC	TRBJ1-2	TRBD1	TRBV5-6	.
CASSPENTGVDGKTGELFF	TGTGCCAGCAGCCCCGAGAACACTGGGGTAGATGGGAAGACCGGGGAGCTGTTTTTT	TRBJ2-2	.	TRBV11-1	.
CAITPGLGEGSNEQFF	TGTGCCATCACCCCAGGGTTGGGGGAAGGAAGCAATGAGCAGTTCTTC	TRBJ2-1	.	TRBV10-3	.
CVSRTGANVPTF	TGTGTCAGCAGGACAGGGGCCAACGTCCCGACTTTC	TRBJ2-6	TRBD1	TRBV12-3/TRBV12-4	.
CAWSVGTRRETQYF	TGTGCCTGGAGTGTAGGGACTCGGCGGGAGACCCAGTACTTC	TRBJ2-5	.	TRBV30	few
CASSLAGLANNEQFF	TGTGCCAGCAGCTTAGCGGGACTAGCGAACAATGAGCAGTTCTTC	TRBJ2-1	TRBD2	TRBV11-3	many
CASSGAGQGEQYF	TGCGCCAGCAGCGGAGCGGGTCAGGGAGAGCAGTACTTC	TRBJ2-7	.	TRBV5-1	.
CASSLRGGGSYEQYF	TGTGCCAGCAGCTTGCGAGGGGGAGGCTCCTACGAGCAGTACTTC	TRBJ2-7	.	TRBV5-4	.
CASRNPRTSPGAFF	TGTGCCAGCAGGAACCCACGGACAAGCCCGGGGGCTTTCTTT	TRBJ1-1	.	TRBV12-3/TRBV12-4	many
CANSSQTGYAEQFF	TGTGCCAACAGCTCCCAGACTGGGTACGCTGAACAGTTCTTT	TRBJ2-1	.	TRBV11-2	.
CASSTLSETGLFFFEQYF	TGTGCCAGCAGTACCCTTTCCGAGACAGGGCTTTTCTTCTTCGAGCAGTACTTC	TRBJ2-7	TRBD1	TRBV11-1	.
CASSRSASSYNEQFF	TGTGCCAGCAGTCGAAGCGCAAGCTCCTACAATGAGCAGTTCTTC	TRBJ2-1	.	TRBV6-5	.
CASSPGQGEGQETQYF	TGCGCCAGCAGCCCAGGACAGGGTGAGGGCCAAGAGACCCAGTACTTC	TRBJ2-5	TRBD1	TRBV4-1	many
CVSSTGSGANVLTF	TGTGTCAGCAGCACAGGATCTGGGGCCAACGTGCTGACTTTC	TRBJ2-6	.	TRBV11-2	.
CASSPAGRGAYNEQFF	TGTGCCAGCAGCCCGGCAGGGAGGGGTGCCTACAATGAGCAGTTCTTC	TRBJ2-1	TRBD2	TRBV6-2/TRBV6-3	many
CASSLQGCVGEQYF	TGTGCCAGCAGCCTACAGGGATGTGTAGGCGAGCAGTACTTC	TRBJ2-7	.	TRBV11-2	.
CASSGRGFEQYF	TGTGCAAGCAGCGGGCGGGGATTCGAGCAGTACTTC	TRBJ2-7	.	TRBV11-3	.
CASRGEGVHRF	TGTGCCAGCAGGGGCGAGGGGGTCCATCGCTTC	TRBJ2-7	.	TRBV6-1	.
CASNRPSSGRGAETQYF	TGTGCCAGCAATCGACCCTCTAGCGGGAGGGGGGCGGAGACCCAGTACTTC	TRBJ2-5	TRBD2	TRBV6-6	many